This T cell receptor beta chain comes out of a study of cytomegalovirus exposure and HLA in healthy donors. Study-wide context: In terms of ancestry, the Caucasian-associated cluster contained roughly 81% of the roughly 400 genotyped donors.

It was with 60 Vbeta and 13 Jbeta primers that the PCR ran. Original methodology: Some 11 million of the roughly 77 million unique TCR beta chains counted in a later analysis were shared. Libraries were prepared by immunoSEQ multiplex PCR; TCRdb keeps only in-frame clonotypes and omits some of them. V, J and clone size are those of that table, while D and trimming were read from the DNA. The repertoire holds about 180,000 clones, with about 79% as singletons. The junction had 14 bases not matched to a gene; V was cut back by 1 base and J by 0 bases. The CDR3 contains 20 residues. CDR1 is KGHSH, CDR2 LQKENI, per germline.

This TCR was recovered from a girl aged 2-9 years in good health and CMV-seropositive. Sequencing input: PBMCs. This chain links TRBV18 with TRBJ2-1; 8 nucleotides agree with TRBD2. This chain's CDR3 is CASSPRGSGIPTYSYNEQFF. Here the CDR3 DNA reads TGTGCCAGCTCACCACGGGGTAGCGGGATACCTACCTACTCCTACAATGAGCAGTTCTTC.